This TCR beta chain was captured in a study of T cells in localized non-small cell lung cancer. General study points: Adjacent uninvolved lung had the highest clonality, suggesting focused antigen responses. One tumor region alone was sequenced, and heterogeneity therefore remains possible. Adjacent lung held a median 57 of the top 100 tumor clones.

Details on this clone: Its antigen is not identified.

The CDR3 sequence is 14 residues long. Germline lookup yields CDR1 MDHEN and CDR2 SYDVKM. With V trimmed by 4 bases and J by 7 bases, 8 bases remained unmatched. Clones were read by immunoSEQ multiplex PCR, and TCRdb kept only the in-frame ones, dropping some. The sample gives several hundred clones, about 22% of which show up once; under 15% is in the top ten. In each case, adjacent lung free of atypia was taken at least 2 cm from the tumor margin. This receptor was taken from a female donor of 60 years or more with stage I lung adenocarcinoma. The source was normal lung tissue next to the tumor, collected before any cancer treatment. V and J are TRBV28 and TRBJ1-2; TRBD1 matches 8 bases. The CDR3 bases are TGTGCCAGCAGTTATCCAGGGGGCAGGGGTGGCTACACCTTC. Its translation is CASSYPGGRGGYTF.